One sample yielded the 32 T cell receptor beta chains listed below, sequenced in a study of blood T cell repertoires in COVID-19. This table comes from immunoSEQ multiplex PCR, and its TCRdb copy is limited to in-frame clones, with some not included. This table has more than 50,000 clones, about three quarters appearing once. Sequencing was done on a sample of peripheral blood. These TCRs come from a man between 65 and 85 years old with active or convalescent COVID-19.

The chain uses TRBV7-7 and TRBJ2-5; D is uncertain. Trimming stripped 2 bases from V and 1 base from J, with 11 bases between. The CDR3 runs 15 residues. Germline CDR1 SSHAT, CDR2 FNYEAQ (reference sequence). CDR3 in amino acids: CASSLSVGPQETQYF. DNA of the CDR3: TGTGCCAGCAGCTTAAGTGTGGGCCCCCAAGAGACCCAGTACTTC.

The V gene is TRBV7-9, the J gene TRBJ2-7, with 8 bases matching TRBD1. Trimming cost V 4 bases and J 5 bases; bases outside gene matches: 7. The V gene's germline CDR1 is SEHNR and CDR2 FQNEAQ (reference sequence). The CDR3 is made up of 14 amino acids. This chain's CDR3 is CASSSTGAQHEQYF. CDR3 bases: TGTGCCAGCAGCTCGACAGGGGCGCAGCACGAGCAGTACTTC.

The V call is TRBV7-2, the J call TRBJ2-5; 7 positions agree with TRBD1. V gave up 5 bases and J gave up 7 bases; unmatched junction bases: 10. CDR1 and CDR2 from the germline V gene are SGHTA and FQGNSA. The CDR3 has 14 residues. CDR3 DNA: TGTGCCAGCAGCCCTGGACAGGCCCGGGGGACCCAGTACTTC. Translation: CASSPGQARGTQYF.

The chain is built from TRBV19 and TRBJ2-7; 8 positions match TRBD2. The CDR3 totals 13 residues. Germline CDR1 LNHDA, CDR2 SQIVND (reference sequence). Trimming at V came to 5 bases and at J to 9 bases, leaving 9 bases not matched to a gene. This chain's CDR3 is CASSPGGDLWQYF. CDR3 DNA sequence: TGTGCCAGTAGTCCGGGAGGGGATCTATGGCAGTACTTC.

V gene TRBV11-2 combines with J gene TRBJ1-2; D gene uncertain. V gave up 4 bases and J gave up 8 bases, with 17 bases separating them. This CDR3 is 14 amino acids long. The germline CDR1 and CDR2 sequences are SGHAT and FQNNGV. The CDR3: CASSSNSGVGGYTF. The CDR3 DNA sequence: TGTGCCAGCAGCTCTAACAGCGGGGTAGGCGGCTACACCTTC.

V usage is TRBV28 and J usage is TRBJ1-1, with TRBD1 matching 7 bases. The CDR3 totals 16 residues. From germline, CDR1 is MDHEN and CDR2 SYDVKM. V lost 5 bases, J lost 5 bases, and 14 bases stayed unmatched. The CDR3 sequence is CASSLPLGRGYTEAFF. CDR3 bases: TGTGCCAGCAGTCTGCCTCTTGGCAGGGGGTATACTGAAGCTTTCTTT.

Judged by abundance, this clone is large. DNA of the CDR3: TGCGCCAGCAGTGATCCGGGCAGGGGAACCGGGGAGCTGTTTTTT. Residues: CASSDPGRGTGELFF. V and J are TRBV10-2 and TRBJ2-2, with a weak D call TRBD1 (6 bases). This CDR3 is 15 amino acids long. V lost 3 bases, J lost 5 bases, and 13 bases lay in between. The germline V gene has CDR1 WSHSY and CDR2 SAAADI.

This CDR3 reads CASSRGTSGSYEQFF. CDR3 sequence (DNA): TGTGCCAGCAGTAGAGGGACTAGCGGGAGCTATGAGCAGTTCTTC. The V call is TRBV27, the J call TRBJ2-1, with 14 bases fitting TRBD2. J was trimmed by 8 bases and V by 5 bases; bases with no gene match: 5. CDR3 length: 15 residues. CDR1 MNHEY and CDR2 SMNVEV come from the germline V gene (reference sequence).

The V gene is TRBV21-1, the J gene TRBJ1-1; the table names TRBD1, a call not compared with the DNA. TRBV21-1 is shown as a pseudogene. The CDR3 loop spans 17 amino acids. CDR3 loop: CASSKVSQGARNTEAFF. Written as DNA, the CDR3 is TGTGCCAGCAGCAAAGTGTCTCAGGGGGCGAGGAACACTGAAGCTTTCTTT.

A few counts support this clone. Here the CDR3 reads CASSLDPASLANTGELFF. For the CDR3, the DNA is TGTGCCAGCAGCTTAGATCCAGCGTCCCTCGCGAACACCGGGGAGCTGTTTTTT. The chain employs TRBV7-2 and TRBJ2-2, with unresolved D. The V end lost 1 base, the J end lost 0 bases, and 15 bases lay between the germline ends. The CDR3 loop spans 18 amino acids. In germline, CDR1 is SGHTA, CDR2 FQGNSA.

This sequence joins TRBV21-1 and TRBJ1-1; TRBD1 is the table's D call, not checked against the DNA. TRBV21-1 is recorded as a pseudogene. The CDR3 extends over 13 amino acids. CDR3 sequence (DNA): TGTGCCAGCCTTCACAGGATGAACACTGAAGCTTTCTTT. This encodes CASLHRMNTEAFF.

V is TRBV21-1 and J is TRBJ2-7; no check of the table's D call, TRBD2, against the DNA was made. TRBV21-1 is assigned pseudogene status. This CDR3 has 17 residues. As DNA, the CDR3 is TGTGCCAGCAGCCCCCCGAATGGGGAGTCCCCTCTCTACGAGCAGTACTTC. Protein: CASSPPNGESPLYEQYF.

This sequence joins TRBV30 and TRBJ1-5; 7 nucleotides agree with TRBD1. Germline-derived CDR1 and CDR2 are GTSNPN and SVGIG (reference sequence). The CDR3 totals 13 residues. V lost 7 bases, J lost 4 bases, and 7 bases stayed unmatched. The chain's CDR3 is CASTGAGNQPQHF. In DNA form, the CDR3 reads TGTGCCTCCACAGGGGCAGGGAATCAGCCCCAGCATTTT.

This clone was found a few times. The chain couples TRBV10-1 to TRBJ1-1, with unresolved D. This CDR3 has 17 residues. Germline V gene sequence: CDR1 WNHNN, CDR2 SYGVQD (reference sequence). V dropped 0 bases and J dropped 0 bases, with 14 bases sitting between them. Here the CDR3 DNA reads TGCGCCAGCAGTGAGTCCCCTCGGGTTATGATGAACACTGAAGCTTTCTTT. Protein sequence: CASSESPRVMMNTEAFF.

This clone was seen more than once but under ten times. The rearrangement links TRBV29-1 to TRBJ1-4; D is perhaps TRBD1 (6 bases). V lost 6 bases to trimming and J lost 8 bases, with 13 bases between them. CDR1 and CDR2 from the germline V gene are SQVTM and ANQGSEA. CDR3 length: 12 amino acids. DNA of the CDR3: TGCAGCGTCCGCCAGGGGCGGGAAAAACTGTTTTTT. It codes for CSVRQGREKLFF.

The chain couples TRBV29-1 to TRBJ1-4; weak D call: TRBD1 (6 bases). The CDR3 is 14 amino acids. Germline-derived CDR1 and CDR2 are SQVTM and ANQGSEA. V lost 5 bases, J lost 6 bases, and 16 bases lay in between. In DNA, the CDR3 is TGCAGCGTTTTCCTTGGCAGGGGCGATGAAAAACTGTTTTTT. Encoded protein: CSVFLGRGDEKLFF.

The chain links TRBV30 to TRBJ1-2; no definite D call. Germline CDR1 and CDR2: GTSNPN and SVGIG (reference sequence). Deletions cut 2 bases from V and 8 bases from J, with 18 bases between. The CDR3 is 14 amino acids. The CDR3 region is CAWSRMQVPRGYTF. The CDR3 DNA reads as TGTGCCTGGAGTAGAATGCAGGTTCCACGAGGCTACACCTTC.

The sample holds a few counts of this clone. The chain is built from TRBV7-2 and TRBJ2-3; TRBD2 matches 11 bases. The CDR3 runs to 15 residues. Germline V CDR1 and CDR2: SGHTA, FQGNSA. J was trimmed by 3 bases and V by 7 bases; bases with no gene match: 6. This CDR3 is CASKLAGGRTDTQYF. The CDR3 coding sequence is TGTGCCAGCAAGCTAGCGGGGGGTCGTACAGATACGCAGTATTTT.

The rearrangement links TRBV7-8 to TRBJ1-6, with TRBD1 matching over 8 bases. The CDR3 is made up of 15 amino acids. Germline V gives CDR1 SGHVS, CDR2 FQNEAQ. V was clipped by 5 bases and J by 3 bases; unmatched bases: 3. CDR3: CASSLGTGYNSPLHF. The DNA of the CDR3 is TGTGCCAGCAGCCTTGGGACAGGCTATAATTCACCCCTCCACTTT.

This chain links TRBV5-1 with TRBJ2-3; 12 nucleotides agree with TRBD2. Germline loops: CDR1 SGHRS, CDR2 YFSETQ. V dropped 0 bases and J dropped 2; count of bases not matched to a gene: 13. The CDR3 covers 20 residues. The CDR3 loop reads CASSLELAGGPFGFTDTQYF. CDR3 nucleotide sequence: TGCGCCAGCAGCTTGGAGCTAGCGGGGGGGCCTTTCGGCTTCACAGATACGCAGTATTTT.

The rearrangement joins TRBV5-6 to TRBJ1-6; D possibly corresponds to TRBD1 (6 bases). V was clipped by 2 bases and J by 3 bases, with 9 bases between them. Germline CDR1 is SGHDT and CDR2 is YYEEEE. The CDR3 loop spans 15 amino acids. In DNA form, the CDR3 reads TGTGCCAGCAGCTTAGGACAGAGCTATAATTCACCCCTCCACTTT. Protein: CASSLGQSYNSPLHF.

The rearrangement joins TRBV7-9 to TRBJ1-5, with a weak D call TRBD1 (5 bases). Germline CDR1 and CDR2: SEHNR and FQNEAQ (reference sequence). This CDR3 has 13 amino acids. Trimming removed 5 bases at V and 9 bases at J, with 14 bases between. The CDR3 spells CASSADSFGPQHF. CDR3 DNA sequence: TGTGCCAGCAGCGCAGACAGCTTTGGGCCCCAGCATTTT.

The V and J genes are TRBV11-3 and TRBJ2-7, with 11 positions matching TRBD2. The V gene's germline CDR1 is SGHNT and CDR2 YENEEA. The CDR3 runs to 15 residues. V trimming: 6 bases; J trimming: 0 bases; junction bases outside the gene matches: 4. The CDR3 nucleotides are TGTGCCAGCAGTTCTAGCGGGAGGAACTCCTACGAGCAGTACTTC. Its protein product is CASSSSGRNSYEQYF.

The chain employs TRBV7-2 and TRBJ1-3, with D tentatively TRBD1 (5 bases). Germline-derived CDR1 and CDR2 are SGHTA and FQGNSA. This CDR3 is 15 amino acids long. Trimming cost V 1 base and J 2 bases, with 9 bases left between them. The CDR3 DNA sequence: TGTGCCAGCAGCTTAGTCGGGGGGGCTGGAAACACCATATATTTT. This sequence encodes CASSLVGGAGNTIYF.

The CDR3 DNA reads TGCAGCGTTGAAGATCGAGCCCGCGCCTACAATGAGCAGTTCTTC. It specifies CSVEDRARAYNEQFF. The genes are TRBV29-1 and TRBJ2-1; D call uncertain. The V gene lost 0 bases and the J gene lost 2 bases, with 11 bases spanning the gap. The CDR3 loop spans 15 amino acids. CDR1 and CDR2 (germline): SQVTM, ANQGSEA.

The chain has TRBV12-5 and TRBJ1-5, with 9 bases lining up with TRBD1. CDR3 length equals 15 residues. CDR1 and CDR2 (germline): LGHNT, FRNRAP. The V gene end was trimmed by 6 bases and the J gene end by 5 bases; junction bases not matched to a gene: 8. For the CDR3, the DNA is TGTGCTAGTGGGGAGGGACAGGGCATAGATCAGCCCCAGCATTTT. Translated: CASGEGQGIDQPQHF.

In its sample, this clone was seen a few times. Other nucleotide sequences from this sample produce the same CDR3. The chain uses TRBV3-1 (or the pseudogene TRBV3-2) and TRBJ1-2; 12 bases are a match to TRBD1. Germline-derived CDR1 and CDR2 are LGHDT and YNNKEL (reference sequence). The CDR3 loop spans 15 amino acids. V shed 0 bases, J shed 8 bases, and the junction held 4 bases outside the gene matches. CDR3: CASSQDGTGGRGYTF. The CDR3 bases are TGTGCCAGCAGCCAAGATGGGACAGGGGGCCGGGGCTACACCTTC.

V is TRBV19 and J is TRBJ1-4; 8 bases fit TRBD1. Looked up from germline, CDR1 is LNHDA and CDR2 is SQIVND (reference sequence). Trimming removed 4 bases from V and 12 bases from J; junction bases left unmatched: 1. The CDR3 loop spans 11 amino acids. The CDR3 DNA follows: TGTGCCAGTAGTAAGACAGGGGAACTGTTTTTT. As protein: CASSKTGELFF.

This clone showed up just once. The chain carries TRBV27 and TRBJ1-1; no clear D. V gave up 6 bases and J gave up 3 bases, with 11 bases separating them. The CDR3 has 13 amino acids. Germline V gene data show CDR1 as MNHEY and CDR2 as SMNVEV (reference sequence). CDR3 residues: CASSRGKYTEAFF. CDR3 nucleotides: TGTGCCAGCAGCCGAGGGAAGTACACTGAAGCTTTCTTT.

This chain uses TRBV19 with TRBJ1-3; tentatively, D is TRBD1 (5 bases). Germline V CDR1 and CDR2: LNHDA, SQIVND (reference sequence). CDR3 size: 17 residues. V was clipped by 7 bases and J by 0 bases, with 19 bases between them. CDR3 residues: CASTPDLTGFSGNTIYF. CDR3 DNA: TGTGCCAGTACCCCCGACTTAACAGGCTTCTCTGGAAACACCATATATTTT.

This clone appeared many times. The chain carries TRBV11-2 and TRBJ2-7; 11 positions match TRBD2. The V gene end was trimmed by 4 bases and the J gene end by 2 bases; junction bases not matched to a gene: 4. The CDR3 runs to 15 residues. Germline V gene sequence: CDR1 SGHAT, CDR2 FQNNGV. CDR3 loop: CASSSIAGGPYEQYF. The CDR3 DNA is TGTGCCAGCAGCTCTATAGCGGGAGGGCCCTACGAGCAGTACTTC.

In this sample, this clone turned up a few times. The chain carries TRBV29-1 and TRBJ1-6, with D maybe TRBD1 (5 bases). This CDR3 contains 13 residues. Trimming left V 4 bases short and J 5 bases short, with 9 bases between. In germline, CDR1 is SQVTM, CDR2 ANQGSEA. The CDR3 loop reads CSVADMNNSPLHF. CDR3 coding DNA: TGCAGCGTTGCGGACATGAATAATTCACCCCTCCACTTT.